The 26 T cell receptor beta chains in this list originate from one sample, sequenced in a study of blood T cells in healthy people across ages. Primers used in a second PCR of about 7 to 12 cycles were a sample-barcoded 5' primer and a J-beta primer mix. One entry per CDR3 protein, called by TCRdb with MiXCR from the 5' RACE reads. The sample lists more than 700,000 distinct CDR3 sequences, 46% seen once, with less than 20% in the top ten. Sequenced input: blood. The receptors stem from an elderly man in good health.

In its sample, this clonotype was seen a few times. This sequence joins TRBV7-2 and TRBJ2-5; D possibly uses TRBD1 or TRBD2 (6 bases each). CDR1 SGHTA and CDR2 FQGNSA come from the germline V gene. V dropped 1 base and J dropped 4 bases, with 13 bases sitting between them. The CDR3 extends over 15 amino acids. CDR3 sequence (DNA): TGTGCCAGCAGCTTAGTCATGGGGGGCCGAGAGACCCAGTACTTC. Encoded protein: CASSLVMGGRETQYF.

This clonotype was detected only a few times. Possible read error: a much larger clone is one base away. The gene calls are TRBV30 and TRBJ1-6, with TRBD1 identical over 7 bases. The CDR3 is 14 residues long. Germline loops: CDR1 GTSNPN, CDR2 SVGIG (reference sequence). The CDR3 loop is CAWSSGQDNSPPHF. CDR3 bases: TGTGCCTGGAGTTCCGGACAGGATAATTCACCCCCCCACTTT.

This chain joins TRBV6-5 and TRBJ2-7, with 7 bases aligning to TRBD1. The CDR3 totals 13 residues. V was pared by 6 bases and J by 4 bases, with 6 bases of the junction left unmatched. Germline V gene data show CDR1 as MNHEY and CDR2 as SVGAGI. The CDR3 coding sequence is TGTGCCAGCAGCGGGGACAGTGTATACGAGCAGTACTTC. It specifies CASSGDSVYEQYF.

To note about this clonotype: It may be a read error: a sequence one base away is much more abundant. Since no conserved phenylalanine or tryptophan closes the CDR3, a read error is the likely cause. This rearrangement joins TRBV29-1 to TRBJ1-1; D possibly corresponds to TRBD1 (5 bases). The CDR3 is made up of 11 amino acids. CDR1 and CDR2 from the germline V gene are SQVTM and ANQGSEA. V dropped 7 bases and J dropped 4 bases, with 10 bases sitting between them. Here the CDR3 reads CSAEGATEAFL. The DNA of the CDR3 is TGCAGCGCAGAAGGGGCCACTGAAGCTTTCTTG.

The V call is TRBV3-1, the J call TRBJ2-7, with TRBD1 matching over 8 bases. The CDR3 loop spans 17 amino acids. CDR1 and CDR2 (germline): LGHDT, YNNKEL (reference sequence). J lost 3 bases, V lost 0 bases, and 10 bases had no gene match. CDR3 nucleotide sequence: TGTGCCAGCAGCCAAGACCCGACAGGGGCGGTAAACTACGAGCAGTACTTC. It is translated as CASSQDPTGAVNYEQYF.

A note on this clonotype: This could be a read error, since a much larger clone is one nucleotide away. The chain is built from TRBV29-1 and TRBJ2-5, with 7 bases lining up with TRBD2. The closer fit of TRBJ2-7 to the DNA end suggests the J call may be wrong. The CDR3 runs to 14 residues. The germline CDR1 and CDR2 sequences are SQVTM and ANQGSEA. The CDR3: CSVGGGMNSYEQYF. The CDR3 DNA sequence: TGCAGCGTTGGGGGGGGTATGAACTCCTACGAGCAGTACTTC.

For this clonotype: A much more abundant neighbour one base away suggests this may be a read error. The chain uses TRBV7-9 and TRBJ2-1, with TRBD1 matching over 7 bases. V shed 5 bases and J 13 bases; nucleotides not matched to a gene: 17. This CDR3 region has 15 residues. CDR1 is SEHNR and CDR2 is FQNEAQ in the germline V gene (reference sequence). This CDR3 reads CASSPRQGWEETQFF. CDR3 nucleotide sequence: TGTGCCAGCAGCCCCCGACAGGGATGGGAAGAGACCCAGTTCTTC.

CDR3 loop: CASSVVSGNEKLFF. CDR3 nucleotides: TGTGCCAGCAGCGTAGTTTCCGGGAATGAAAAACTGTTTTTT. The rearrangement uses TRBV9 and TRBJ1-4; D remains unclear. Per germline, CDR1 SGDLS and CDR2 YYNGEE. This CDR3 has 14 amino acids. Trimming cost V 0 bases and J 5 bases, with 8 bases left between them.

Here the CDR3 reads CASSLGKTGKRDTEAFF. The DNA of the CDR3 is TGTGCCAGCAGTTTAGGTAAAACAGGGAAGAGGGACACTGAAGCTTTCTTT. The chain has TRBV12-3 or TRBV12-4 and TRBJ1-1; TRBD1 is a possible D gene (6 bases). This CDR3 region has 17 residues. V dropped 1 base and J dropped 3 bases, with 18 bases sitting between them.

This chain links TRBV7-9 with TRBJ2-2; 9 bases are shared with TRBD2. Germline V gene sequence: CDR1 SEHNR, CDR2 FQNEAQ (reference sequence). The CDR3 is 16 residues long. V gave up 7 bases and J gave up 3 bases; unmatched junction bases: 9. CDR3 sequence: CASILTSGGYTGELFF. CDR3 nucleotide sequence: TGTGCCAGCATCCTGACTAGCGGCGGTTACACCGGGGAGCTGTTTTTT.

The table lists this clonotype with many counts. The CDR3: CSVGPSGNSYEQYF. CDR3 sequence (DNA): TGCAGCGTGGGGCCTAGCGGAAACTCCTACGAGCAGTACTTC. The gene calls are TRBV29-1 and TRBJ2-7; 7 bases line up with TRBD2. CDR1 is SQVTM and CDR2 is ANQGSEA in the germline V gene. This CDR3 has 14 residues. J gave up 0 bases and V 6 bases, and 8 bases lay outside the gene matches.

This chain joins TRBV5-1 and TRBJ1-1; TRBD1 might be the D (6 bases). Trimming stripped 2 bases from V and 2 bases from J, with 10 bases between. The CDR3 totals 14 residues. Per the germline V gene, CDR1 is SGHRS and CDR2 is YFSETQ. CDR3: CASSFVGGNTEAFF. The DNA for the CDR3 is TGCGCCAGCAGCTTCGTTGGGGGCAACACTGAAGCTTTCTTT. The full variable domain, with the rest looked up from reference TRBV5-1 and TRBJ1-1, is KAGVTQTPRYLIKTRGQQVTLSCSPISGHRSVSWYQQTPGQGLQFLFEYFSETQRNKGNFPGRFSGRQFSNSRSEMNVSTLELGDSALYLCASSFVGGNTEAFFGQGTRLTVV.

Here the CDR3 reads CASKDGHLRNTQYF. The CDR3 coding sequence is TGTGCCAGCAAGGATGGCCACTTGAGGAATACGCAGTATTTT. V and J are TRBV28 and TRBJ2-3; D is uncertain. Trimming removed 7 bases from V and 7 bases from J, with 18 bases in between. CDR1 and CDR2 from the germline V gene are MDHEN and SYDVKM. The CDR3 sequence is 14 residues long.

This clonotype was observed at least ten times. The junction does not match germline at one end; this may be a read error. The rearrangement joins TRBV18 to TRBJ1-2, with 11 bases that match TRBD1. CDR1 and CDR2 (germline): KGHSH, LQKENI. The CDR3 has 13 residues. The DNA of the CDR3 is TGCGCCAGCAGCCCGGGACAGGGGGATGGCTACACCTTC. Residues: CASSPGQGDGYTF.

This clonotype was seen only a few times. The CDR3, as DNA: TGTGCCAGCAGCTTTAATTACGTGGGAGGGACCCAGTACTTC. Translating gives CASSFNYVGGTQYF. V usage is TRBV7-9 and J usage is TRBJ2-7, with D perhaps matching TRBD2 (6 bases). The DNA end lines up better with TRBJ2-5; the J call may be wrong. CDR3 size: 14 residues. Looked up from germline, CDR1 is SEHNR and CDR2 is FQNEAQ (reference sequence).

This clonotype has at least ten counts. The chain is built from TRBV12-3 or TRBV12-4 and TRBJ2-3; no reliable D call. This CDR3 region has 14 residues. Trimming pared 2 bases from V and 0 bases from J, leaving 6 bases between. The CDR3, as DNA: TGTGCCAGCAGTTTATCCCACAGCACAGATACGCAGTATTTT. It is translated as CASSLSHSTDTQYF.

This clonotype has ten or more counts. The chain joins TRBV20-1 to TRBJ2-3; TRBD2 might be the D (5 bases). This CDR3 region has 13 residues. V lost 5 bases and J 4 bases, leaving 13 bases between the germline ends. Germline V gene sequence: CDR1 DFQATT, CDR2 SNEGSKA (reference sequence). This CDR3 is CSARGLAADTQYF. The CDR3 DNA sequence: TGCAGTGCTCGAGGGCTAGCCGCAGATACGCAGTATTTT.

V usage is TRBV28 and J usage is TRBJ2-4, with 7 bases matching TRBD2. Germline CDR1 reads MDHEN; CDR2 reads SYDVKM. The CDR3 spans 17 residues. Unmatched junction bases numbered 16, after V lost 5 bases and J lost 6 bases. The CDR3 sequence is CASSTNPASGGGNIQYF. Written as DNA, the CDR3 is TGTGCCAGCAGTACTAATCCCGCTTCGGGGGGTGGAAACATTCAGTACTTC.

The chain uses TRBV6-6 and TRBJ2-1, with D tentatively TRBD1 or TRBD2 (5 bases each). This CDR3 spans 13 amino acids. V was shortened by 2 bases and J by 13 bases, with 15 bases between the two germline ends. The germline V gene encodes CDR1 MNHNY and CDR2 SVGAGI (reference sequence). CDR3 sequence (DNA): TGTGCCAGCAGTTACGTTAGCCCGGGGACCCAGTTCTTC. Protein product: CASSYVSPGTQFF.

In this sample, this clonotype turned up once. V is TRBV6-2 or TRBV6-3 and J is TRBJ2-6; the D gene is possibly TRBD1 (6 bases). The CDR3 runs 19 residues. CDR1 is MNHEY, CDR2 SVGEGT, per germline. Trimming took 6 bases from V and 2 from J, leaving 23 bases between them. The CDR3 DNA reads TGTGCCAGCAGCCCCTCCTTGGCAGGGGTAAGGGCTGGGGCCAACGTCCTGACTTTC. This encodes CASSPSLAGVRAGANVLTF.

This clonotype has more than one count but fewer than ten. A much more abundant neighbour one base away suggests this may be a read error. J is TRBJ2-5 and V is TRBV12-3 or TRBV12-4, with D unresolved. This CDR3 has 12 residues. Trimming cost V 6 bases and J 4 bases, with 9 bases left between them. The CDR3 DNA reads as TGTGCCAGCAGGTTTCCAGGAGAGACCCAGTACTTC. This codes for CASRFPGETQYF.

This clonotype was observed at least ten times. Being one base from a much bigger clone, this may be a read error. This chain connects TRBV4-2 to TRBJ2-1; weak D call: TRBD2 (6 bases). CDR1 and CDR2 from the germline V gene are LGHNA and YNFKEQ. This CDR3 is built from 14 residues. The V gene lost 2 bases and the J gene lost 4 bases, with 9 bases spanning the gap. The CDR3 DNA follows: TGTGCCAGCAGCCAAAGGGGACTGTACAATGAGCAGTTCTTC. Translated, it gives CASSQRGLYNEQFF.

The genes are TRBV10-3 and TRBJ2-7; 13 nucleotides align to TRBD2. Germline CDR1 ENHRY, CDR2 SYGVKD. This CDR3 spans 15 amino acids. V dropped 7 bases and J dropped 0; count of bases not matched to a gene: 3. CDR3: CAIMGTSGASYEQYF. The DNA of the CDR3 is TGTGCCATCATGGGGACTAGCGGGGCCTCCTACGAGCAGTACTTC.

On this clonotype itself: A read error may explain this, as a much larger clone is one base away. The rearrangement uses TRBV12-3 or TRBV12-4 and TRBJ2-3; D might be TRBD2 (7 bases). The CDR3 has 14 residues. V was cut by 3 bases and J by 13 bases, with 20 bases left in between. The CDR3 coding sequence is TGTGCCAGCAGTTTGGGGGGGGGCACAGATGTGGAGTATTTT. Translating it yields CASSLGGGTDVEYF.

This clonotype appeared once. The chain employs TRBV12-3 or TRBV12-4 and TRBJ2-1; TRBD2 agrees at 9 bases. The end of the DNA is better explained by TRBJ2-7, so the J call may be wrong. This CDR3 has 17 residues. The CDR3 region has the DNA TGTGCCAGCAGTATAACTCTAGCGGGATTTTCCTACAATGAGCAGTACTTC. It encodes CASSITLAGFSYNEQYF.

This clonotype was found a few times. The chain has TRBV4-1 and TRBJ2-3; 7 bases agree with TRBD2. CDR3 length equals 18 residues. V lost 0 bases and J lost 1; bases outside the gene matches: 10. Germline V lookup: CDR1 MGHRA, CDR2 YSYEKL. The CDR3 reads CASSQERGSNWGTDTQYF. The CDR3 region has the DNA TGCGCCAGCAGCCAAGAACGCGGGAGTAATTGGGGCACAGATACGCAGTATTTT.